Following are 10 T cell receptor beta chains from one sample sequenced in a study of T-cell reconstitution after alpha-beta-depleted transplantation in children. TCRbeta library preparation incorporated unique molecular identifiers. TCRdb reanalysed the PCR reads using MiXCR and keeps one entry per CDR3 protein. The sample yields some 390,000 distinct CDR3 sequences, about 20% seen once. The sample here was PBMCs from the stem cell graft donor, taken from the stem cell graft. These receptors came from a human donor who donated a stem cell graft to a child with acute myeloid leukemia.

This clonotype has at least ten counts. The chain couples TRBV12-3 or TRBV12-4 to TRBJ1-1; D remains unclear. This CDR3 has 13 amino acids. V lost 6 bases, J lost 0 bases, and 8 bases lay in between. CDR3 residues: CASSSNLNTEAFF. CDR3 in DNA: TGTGCCAGCAGCTCAAACCTGAACACTGAAGCTTTCTTT.

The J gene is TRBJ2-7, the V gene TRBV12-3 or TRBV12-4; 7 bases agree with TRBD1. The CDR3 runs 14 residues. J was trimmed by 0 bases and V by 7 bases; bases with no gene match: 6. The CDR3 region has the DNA TGTGCCAGCACCTCGACAGGGAGCTCCTACGAGCAGTACTTC. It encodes CASTSTGSSYEQYF.

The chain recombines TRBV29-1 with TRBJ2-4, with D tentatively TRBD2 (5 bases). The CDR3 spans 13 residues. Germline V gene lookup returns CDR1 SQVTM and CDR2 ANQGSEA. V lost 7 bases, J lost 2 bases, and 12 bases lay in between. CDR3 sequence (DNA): TGCAGCGGAGGAGAGGGAACCAAAAACATTCAGTACTTC. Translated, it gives CSGGEGTKNIQYF. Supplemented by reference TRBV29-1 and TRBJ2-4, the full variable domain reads SAVISQKPSRDICQRGTSLTIQCQVDSQVTMMFWYRQQPGQSLTLIATANQGSEATYESGFVIDKFPISRPNLTFSTLTVSNMSPEDSSIYLCSGGEGTKNIQYFGAGTRLSVL.

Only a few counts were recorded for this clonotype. CDR3 amino acids: CSARDASGREGNEQFF. CDR3 bases: TGCAGTGCTAGAGATGCTAGCGGGAGGGAGGGCAATGAGCAGTTCTTC. This rearrangement joins TRBV20-1 to TRBJ2-1, with 12 bases that match TRBD2. The CDR3 is 16 residues long. Germline-derived CDR1 and CDR2 are DFQATT and SNEGSKA (reference sequence). The V segment lost 0 bases and the J segment 6 bases; nucleotides outside the gene matches: 6.

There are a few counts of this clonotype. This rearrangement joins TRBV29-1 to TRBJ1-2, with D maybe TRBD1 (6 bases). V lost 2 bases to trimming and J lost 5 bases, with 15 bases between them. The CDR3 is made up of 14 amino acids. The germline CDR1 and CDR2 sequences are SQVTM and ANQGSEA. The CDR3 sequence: CSVEHSTGRYGYTF. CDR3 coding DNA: TGCAGCGTTGAACATTCGACAGGTAGATATGGCTACACCTTC.

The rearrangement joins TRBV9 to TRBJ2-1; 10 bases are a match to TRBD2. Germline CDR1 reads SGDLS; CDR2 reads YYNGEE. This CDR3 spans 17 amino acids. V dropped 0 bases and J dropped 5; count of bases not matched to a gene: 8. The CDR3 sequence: CASSVDPLAGAHNEQFF. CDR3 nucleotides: TGTGCCAGCAGCGTAGATCCCCTAGCGGGAGCGCACAATGAGCAGTTCTTC.

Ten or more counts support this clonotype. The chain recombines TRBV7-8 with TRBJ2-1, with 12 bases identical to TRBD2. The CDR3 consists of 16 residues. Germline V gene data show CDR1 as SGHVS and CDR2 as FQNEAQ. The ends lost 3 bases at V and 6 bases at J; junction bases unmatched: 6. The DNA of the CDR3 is TGTGCCAGCAGCTTGCCGGGACTAGCGGGTCTCAATGAGCAGTTCTTC. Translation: CASSLPGLAGLNEQFF.

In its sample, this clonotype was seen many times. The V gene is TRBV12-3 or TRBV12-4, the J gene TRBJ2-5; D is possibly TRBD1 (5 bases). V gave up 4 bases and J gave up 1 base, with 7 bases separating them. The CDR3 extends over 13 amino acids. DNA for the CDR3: TGTGCCAGCAGTTCAGGGTCCCAAGAGACCCAGTACTTC. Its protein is CASSSGSQETQYF.

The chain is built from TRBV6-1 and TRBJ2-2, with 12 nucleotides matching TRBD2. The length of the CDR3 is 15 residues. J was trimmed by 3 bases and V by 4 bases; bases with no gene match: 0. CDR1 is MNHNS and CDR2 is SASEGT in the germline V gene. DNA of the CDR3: TGTGCCAGCAGTGGACTAGCGGGAGACACCGGGGAGCTGTTTTTT. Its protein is CASSGLAGDTGELFF.

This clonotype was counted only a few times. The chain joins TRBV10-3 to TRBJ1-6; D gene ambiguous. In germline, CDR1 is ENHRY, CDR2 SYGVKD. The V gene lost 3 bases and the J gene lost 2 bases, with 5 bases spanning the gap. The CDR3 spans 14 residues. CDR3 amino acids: CAISERPYNSPLHF. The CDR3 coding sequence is TGTGCCATCAGTGAAAGACCCTATAATTCACCCCTCCACTTT.